A selection of T cell receptor beta chains follows, all from one sample in a study of T cell responses to AZD1222 COVID-19 vaccine. Using immunoSEQ multiplex PCR, the repertoire was profiled, and TCRdb retains in-frame clones only, with some absent. This table has more than 140,000 clones, approximately 88% appearing once. The material sequenced was peripheral blood, taken on day 0 of AZD1222 vaccination. The receptors here all came from an adult in good health. Each CDR3 is given with its conserved first and last residue. D genes are given only for firm matches. Size is stated for part of the rows, as once, few or many counts, or as a class when the clone is expanded.

J gene,V gene,clone size,D gene,CDR3 DNA,CDR3 protein
TRBJ1-3,TRBV29-1,.,.,TGCAGCGTGGGCGTGGGAAACACCATATATTTT,CSVGVGNTIYF
TRBJ1-1,TRBV11-2,.,.,TGTGCCAGCAGCTTAGATCCTGGCAGGTTGAACACTGAAGCTTTCTTT,CASSLDPGRLNTEAFF
TRBJ2-1,TRBV6-1,.,.,TGTGCCAGCAGTGAAGGATGGACCTACAATGAGCAGTTCTTC,CASSEGWTYNEQFF
TRBJ2-5,TRBV15,.,.,TGTGCCACCTCTTTGGGTGCGGCAGAAGTGGAGACCCAGTACTTC,CATSLGAAEVETQYF
TRBJ1-3,TRBV30,once,.,TGTGCCTGGAGTGTGTCACGGACCTCTGGAAACACCATATATTTT,CAWSVSRTSGNTIYF
TRBJ1-2,TRBV2,.,.,TGTGCCAGCAGCCCCCCGGAACTTAACTATGGCTACACCTTC,CASSPPELNYGYTF
TRBJ1-2,TRBV27,once,.,TGTGCCAGCAGTTTGGGCGGAGACTATGGCTACACCTTC,CASSLGGDYGYTF
TRBJ2-5,TRBV9,.,.,TGTGCCAGCAGCGTGGGGGAGCAAGAGACCCAGTACTTC,CASSVGEQETQYF
TRBJ1-1,TRBV11-2,.,TRBD1,TGTGCCAGCAGCTCCCCGGGACAGCCTTACACTGAAGCTTTCTTT,CASSSPGQPYTEAFF
TRBJ1-4,TRBV29-1,.,.,TGCAGCGTTACAGCTGGTGAAAAACTGTTTTTT,CSVTAGEKLFF
TRBJ2-5,TRBV6-2/TRBV6-3,once,.,TGTGCCAGCAGGCCTACCGGGGTTCGGGAGACCCAGTACTTC,CASRPTGVRETQYF
TRBJ1-2,TRBV19,.,.,TGTGCCAGTATAACCAGCGGGCAGGGACCTCATGGCTACACCTTC,CASITSGQGPHGYTF
TRBJ1-3,TRBV2,.,.,TGTGCCAGCAGGCCCTTTCGACGGATCCTCTCTGGAAACACCATATATTTT,CASRPFRRILSGNTIYF
TRBJ2-7,TRBV11-1,once,.,TGTGCCAGCAGCTTCGTCCCGGACGAGCAGTACTTC,CASSFVPDEQYF
TRBJ2-3,TRBV6-1,.,TRBD2,TGTGCCAGCAGTGAAGCTCTAGCGGGAGGCGGCACAGATACGCAGTATTTT,CASSEALAGGGTDTQYF
TRBJ1-3,TRBV19,.,.,TGTGCCAGTAGTATCGGAAGATCAAGCTCTGGAAACACCATATATTTT,CASSIGRSSSGNTIYF
TRBJ1-1,TRBV5-5,.,.,TGTGCCAGCAGCTTTTTTGTTCTTAAGAACACTGAAGCTTTCTTT,CASSFFVLKNTEAFF
TRBJ2-2,TRBV5-4,.,.,TGTGCCAGCAGCGGACCCGTAGGCGGGGAGCTGTTTTTT,CASSGPVGGELFF
TRBJ1-1,TRBV9,.,.,TGTGCCAGCAGCGTAGAGGGGAGTTGGGCTGAAGCTTTCTTT,CASSVEGSWAEAFF
TRBJ1-6,TRBV20-1,.,.,TGCAGTGCTAGTCCGCCGCGGAGCAATTCACCCCTCCACTTT,CSASPPRSNSPLHF
TRBJ2-4,TRBV30,.,.,TGTGCCTGGAGTAGGGACGGCAACATTCAGTACTTC,CAWSRDGNIQYF
TRBJ1-1,TRBV28,.,TRBD1,TGTGCCAGCAGGAATACAGGGGGGAACACTGAAGCTTTCTTT,CASRNTGGNTEAFF
TRBJ1-6,TRBV30,.,.,TGTGCCTGGAGGGCGTATAGCTCCTATAATTCACCCCTCCACTTT,CAWRAYSSYNSPLHF
TRBJ2-7,TRBV4-1,.,.,TGCGCCAGCAGCCCCTCGTTGGCGGACCCCTACGAGCAGTACTTC,CASSPSLADPYEQYF
TRBJ2-7,TRBV7-2,.,.,TGTGCCAGCAGCTTAGTGAGCAGGTATGCGTCCGAGCAGTACTTC,CASSLVSRYASEQYF
TRBJ1-6,TRBV7-2,.,TRBD1,TGTGCCAGCAGCTTAGCGGGGACAGCCAATAATTCACCCCTCCACTTT,CASSLAGTANNSPLHF
TRBJ2-1,TRBV7-2,.,TRBD2,TGTGCCAGCAGCTCCGGGACTAGCCTATACAATGAGCAGTTCTTC,CASSSGTSLYNEQFF
TRBJ1-1,TRBV3-1/TRBV3-2,.,.,TGTGCCAGCAGCCAAGATTTGTGCAGACGCACTGAAGCTTTCTTT,CASSQDLCRRTEAFF
TRBJ2-3,TRBV14,.,.,TGTGCCAGCAGCTGGGGGACGGACGACACAGATACGCAGTATTTT,CASSWGTDDTDTQYF
TRBJ1-4,TRBV4-2,.,.,TGTGCCAGCAGCCAAGACAGGACTAATGAAAAACTGTTTTTT,CASSQDRTNEKLFF
TRBJ1-4,TRBV19,.,TRBD1,TGTGCCACACTTAACAGGGGAACTAATGAAAAACTGTTTTTT,CATLNRGTNEKLFF
TRBJ2-2,TRBV6-6,.,.,TGTGCCAGCAGTCGACCCTTGGCCCCCTTTCCCGGGGAGCTGTTTTTT,CASSRPLAPFPGELFF
TRBJ2-3,TRBV7-7,.,TRBD2,TGTGCTAGCAGCTTAGGGACTAGCGGGAGTAATACGCAGTATTTT,CASSLGTSGSNTQYF
TRBJ2-7,TRBV11-2,once,TRBD2,TGTGCCAGCAGCTTAGGTAGCGGGAAGTCCTACGAGCAGTACTTC,CASSLGSGKSYEQYF
TRBJ2-7,TRBV4-3,.,.,TGCGCCAGCAGCCAAGAGGACGGAGCCTACGAGCAGTACTTC,CASSQEDGAYEQYF
TRBJ1-1,TRBV6-5,.,.,TGTGCCAGCAGCCGTACAGGGAACACTGAAGCTTTCTTT,CASSRTGNTEAFF
TRBJ2-2,TRBV28,.,.,TGTGCCAGCAGTTTAATCCGGACTTCGGGCACCGGGGAGCTGTTTTTT,CASSLIRTSGTGELFF
TRBJ1-6,TRBV6-5,.,.,TGTGCCAGCAGCCTGACAGTCCGATATTCACCCCTCCACTTT,CASSLTVRYSPLHF
TRBJ2-7,TRBV19,.,.,TGTGCCAGTAGTATAGCGGCCGGGATCCACGAGCAGTACTTC,CASSIAAGIHEQYF
TRBJ2-4,TRBV6-2/TRBV6-3,.,.,TGTGCCAGCAGTTACTGGGGGGTGGAGGACATTCAGTACTTC,CASSYWGVEDIQYF
TRBJ1-5,TRBV27,.,.,TGTGCCAGCAGTTTAGGCGGGGGGGGGCAGCCCCAGCATTTT,CASSLGGGGQPQHF
TRBJ2-7,TRBV9,.,.,TGTGCCAGCAGCGTAGAGGTGGGGTTTGGTTACGAGCAGTACTTC,CASSVEVGFGYEQYF
TRBJ2-7,TRBV25-1,.,TRBD2,TGTGCCAGCAGTGATAAGGCTAGCGGGAACTACTACGAGCAGTACTTC,CASSDKASGNYYEQYF
TRBJ2-2,TRBV19,.,TRBD2,TGTGCCAGTAGACCGACTAGCGGGGGAGTCGGCGGGGAGCTGTTTTTT,CASRPTSGGVGGELFF
TRBJ1-4,TRBV21-1,.,.,TGTGCCAGCCCTTGGTGGCCAACTAATGAAAAACTGTTTTTT,CASPWWPTNEKLFF
TRBJ1-5,TRBV27,.,.,TGTGCCAGCAGCCCCGAGCAGGGACGGACCCAGCCCCAGCATTTT,CASSPEQGRTQPQHF
TRBJ2-7,TRBV9,.,.,TGTGCCAGCAGCGCGGACAGCTACGAGCAGTACTTC,CASSADSYEQYF
TRBJ1-4,TRBV29-1,once,.,TGCAGCGTTGACAGGGGCAGTGGCGAAAAACTGTTTTTT,CSVDRGSGEKLFF
TRBJ1-3,TRBV18,.,.,TGTGCCAGCTCACGACAGGTCTCTGGAAACACCATATATTTT,CASSRQVSGNTIYF
TRBJ1-4,TRBV30,.,.,TGTGCCTGGAGTGTAAAGCAAAGGGCTAATGAAAAACTGTTTTTT,CAWSVKQRANEKLFF
TRBJ1-2,TRBV9,.,.,TGTGCCAGCGGTCATGAGCGACCTTATGGCTACACCTTC,CASGHERPYGYTF
TRBJ2-2,TRBV9,.,.,TGTGCCAGCAGCGTAGTAGGGGCGACAGGGGAGCTGTTTTTT,CASSVVGATGELFF
TRBJ1-2,TRBV9,.,.,TGTGCCAGCAGCCTTCAGAGGGGCATTGACTACACCTTC,CASSLQRGIDYTF
TRBJ2-1,TRBV7-3,.,TRBD2,TGTGCCAGCAGCTTAACCGGGAGGGTAGCGGGAGGGTCGGGCGGTTTCTACAATGAGCAGTTCTTC,CASSLTGRVAGGSGGFYNEQFF
TRBJ1-3,TRBV7-2,.,.,TGTGCCACTTCGCCGACAGAAGTTTCTTTATCGATATATTTT,CATSPTEVSLSIYF
TRBJ2-7,TRBV2,.,TRBD1,TGTGCCAGCAGATCCGGGACAGACTCTTACGAGCAGTACTTC,CASRSGTDSYEQYF
TRBJ1-5,TRBV30,.,.,TGTGCCTGGAGTGTAGCGGGTACCTATAGCAATCAGCCCCAGCATTTT,CAWSVAGTYSNQPQHF
TRBJ2-5,TRBV5-6,.,TRBD2,TGTGCCAGCAGCTTTGGGACTAGCTATACCCAGTACTTC,CASSFGTSYTQYF